The 17 T cell receptor beta chains in this list originate from one sample, sequenced in a study of blood T cell repertoires in COVID-19. Assay used: immunoSEQ multiplex PCR; TCRdb lists only in-frame clones, some missing. The table includes about 370,000 clones, around 87% detected once. Specimen: peripheral blood. The source is a woman in her twenties or thirties with COVID-19, enrolled during active disease.

The CDR3 reads CASSLGRVRETQYF. For the CDR3, the DNA is TGTGCCAGCAGCTTGGGCAGGGTACGGGAGACCCAGTACTTC. The rearrangement uses TRBV7-9 and TRBJ2-5, with D possibly TRBD1 on 5 matching bases. This CDR3 contains 14 residues. The germline V gene encodes CDR1 SEHNR and CDR2 FQNEAQ (reference sequence). The V end lost 3 bases, the J end lost 5 bases, and 13 bases lay between the germline ends.

This clone came up once. One end of the junction fails to match germline, which may point to a read error. The rearrangement joins TRBV11-2 to TRBJ2-1, with a weak D call TRBD2 (6 bases). The germline V gene encodes CDR1 SGHAT and CDR2 FQNNGV. The CDR3 runs to 11 residues. The CDR3 nucleotides read TGTGCCAGCAGCTTAGGTAGCGGCGGGATCTTC. This encodes CASSLGSGGIF.

The chain is built from TRBV7-3 and TRBJ2-7; perhaps TRBD1 as D (6 bases). CDR1 is SGHTA and CDR2 is FQGTGA in the germline V gene. The CDR3 loop spans 16 amino acids. Trimming removed 4 bases at V and 1 base at J, with 17 bases between. As DNA, the CDR3 is TGTGCCAGCAGCTCCCCCGTCGGACAGCCGTCCTACGAGCAGTACTTC. Residues: CASSSPVGQPSYEQYF.

CDR3 in DNA: TGTGCCAGTACTGATAGCCAGGGCCTCACAGATACGCAGTATTTT. Translating gives CASTDSQGLTDTQYF. The rearrangement links TRBV28 to TRBJ2-3, with a possible D match to TRBD1 (5 bases). The CDR3 is made up of 15 amino acids. CDR1 and CDR2 (germline): MDHEN, SYDVKM. With 9 bases removed from V and 2 bases from J, the gap between germline ends came to 18 bases.

This clone occurred once. The chain joins TRBV30 to TRBJ1-4; 7 bases fit TRBD1. V shed 5 bases, J shed 4 bases, and the junction held 13 bases outside the gene matches. The CDR3 extends over 16 amino acids. Germline CDR1 reads GTSNPN; CDR2 reads SVGIG (reference sequence). DNA for the CDR3: TGTGCCTGGGGGGGGCCGCGGACAGGACTTAATGAAAAACTGTTTTTT. Protein sequence: CAWGGPRTGLNEKLFF.

The chain links TRBV19 to TRBJ1-5, with 9 nucleotides matching TRBD1. V was clipped by 7 bases and J by 0 bases; unmatched bases: 10. The germline V gene encodes CDR1 LNHDA and CDR2 SQIVND (reference sequence). This CDR3 comprises 17 residues. The CDR3 region is CASTPGQGAYSNQPQHF. As DNA, the CDR3 is TGTGCCAGTACTCCGGGACAGGGTGCTTATAGCAATCAGCCCCAGCATTTT.

The chain links TRBV20-1 to TRBJ1-5, with 8 bases lining up with TRBD1. The J segment lost 7 bases and the V segment lost 3 bases, leaving 11 bases of the junction unmatched. The CDR3 has 15 amino acids. Germline values: CDR1 DFQATT, CDR2 SNEGSKA (reference sequence). CDR3 nucleotides: TGCAGTGCTAGTAAGTCGGACAGGGTTGGCCAGCCCCAGCATTTT. It yields the protein CSASKSDRVGQPQHF.

The J gene is TRBJ2-1, the V gene TRBV11-2; 7 bases agree with TRBD1. Per the germline V gene, CDR1 is SGHAT and CDR2 is FQNNGV. V lost 5 bases to trimming and J lost 4 bases; unmatched junction nucleotides: 8. The CDR3 loop spans 15 amino acids. CDR3 sequence reads: CASSATPGQYNEQFF. The CDR3, as DNA: TGTGCCAGCAGCGCTACCCCGGGACAGTACAATGAGCAGTTCTTC.

This chain connects TRBV6-4 to TRBJ2-2; D gene ambiguous. V lost 3 bases and J lost 5, with 7 bases in between. This CDR3 spans 13 amino acids. Germline V gives CDR1 MRHNA, CDR2 SNTAGT. The CDR3 region has the DNA TGTGCCAGCAGTGAAACGAGAACCGGGGAGCTGTTTTTT. This codes for CASSETRTGELFF.

The chain recombines TRBV6-5 with TRBJ2-7; TRBD1 might be the D (6 bases). Between the trimmed V and J ends, which lost 7 bases and 4 bases, there was a span of 14 bases. Germline-derived CDR1 and CDR2 are MNHEY and SVGAGI. The CDR3 is made up of 13 amino acids. The CDR3 region is CASTDAQGYEQYF. The DNA of the CDR3 is TGTGCCAGCACCGACGCCCAGGGGTACGAGCAGTACTTC.

This chain joins TRBV10-1 and TRBJ2-4; 7 nucleotides match TRBD2. The J segment lost 7 bases and the V segment lost 2 bases, leaving 11 bases of the junction unmatched. CDR1 WNHNN and CDR2 SYGVQD come from the germline V gene (reference sequence). The CDR3 runs 16 residues. The CDR3 sequence is CASSEPGGEVFNIQYF. CDR3 in DNA: TGCGCCAGCAGTGAGCCTGGGGGGGAGGTGTTTAACATTCAGTACTTC.

This clone is a singleton in its sample. The V call is TRBV5-1, the J call TRBJ2-5; D is unresolved. Trimming stripped 2 bases from V and 1 base from J, with 6 bases between. The germline gives CDR1 SGHRS, CDR2 YFSETQ. The CDR3 runs 13 residues. The DNA of the CDR3 is TGCGCCAGCAGCTTAGACACCCAAGAGACCCAGTACTTC. Encoded protein: CASSLDTQETQYF.

The CDR3 DNA sequence: TGTGCCAGCAGCCGCTTCGGACTAGCGTACGAGCAGTACTTC. Its protein product is CASSRFGLAYEQYF. The chain couples TRBV6-5 to TRBJ2-7; TRBD2 aligns across 9 bases. V shed 6 bases and J 4 bases; nucleotides not matched to a gene: 7. CDR1 is MNHEY and CDR2 is SVGAGI in the germline V gene. This CDR3 is built from 14 residues.

Only a few counts were recorded for this clone. This chain connects TRBV19 to TRBJ1-4; the D is unclear. The germline gives CDR1 LNHDA, CDR2 SQIVND (reference sequence). The CDR3 has 14 residues. V was trimmed by 5 bases and J by 4 bases, leaving 11 bases between them. Written as DNA, the CDR3 is TGTGCCAGTAGTCTTACGGGGATTAATGAAAAACTGTTTTTT. This sequence encodes CASSLTGINEKLFF.

The rearrangement links TRBV28 to TRBJ1-2; no definite D call. The CDR3 contains 14 residues. Looked up from germline, CDR1 is MDHEN and CDR2 is SYDVKM. V gave up 3 bases and J gave up 0 bases, with 8 bases separating them. CDR3 nucleotides: TGTGCCAGCAGTTTCACCGGAGCTAACTATGGCTACACCTTC. It codes for CASSFTGANYGYTF.

V is TRBV15 and J is TRBJ2-5, with 9 nucleotides matching TRBD2. V was clipped by 1 base and J by 4 bases; unmatched bases: 4. Per germline, CDR1 LNHNV and CDR2 YYDKDF (reference sequence). This CDR3 contains 15 residues. Here the CDR3 DNA reads TGTGCCACCAGCAGAGGTAGCGGGAGCGGAGAGACCCAGTACTTC. It yields the protein CATSRGSGSGETQYF.

This clone has just one count. This chain joins TRBV30 and TRBJ2-1; 8 positions agree with TRBD2. This CDR3 is built from 14 residues. In germline, CDR1 is GTSNPN, CDR2 SVGIG (reference sequence). The V gene end was trimmed by 3 bases and the J gene end by 5 bases; junction bases not matched to a gene: 6. In DNA, the CDR3 is TGTGCCTGGAGGAGCGGGAGAGGGAACAATGAGCAGTTCTTC. Protein product: CAWRSGRGNNEQFF.